This T cell receptor (beta chain) was recorded in a study of T cell responses to AZD1222 COVID-19 vaccine. Germline V CDR1 and CDR2: ENHRY, SYGVKD. CDR3 length: 14 amino acids. Trimming pared 8 bases from V and 5 bases from J, leaving 18 bases between. Measured with immunoSEQ multiplex PCR; TCRdb has only the in-frame clones, and not every one. In the table there are approximately 200,000 clones, roughly 92% of which are singletons. Remarks on this clone: What it recognizes is unknown.

Study findings and constraints: Unmutated variant regions are reportedly targeted by nearly half of spike-specific TCRs. Vaccination with two AZD1222 doses was followed by a rise in Spike-specific TCR breadth and depth.

The rearrangement joins TRBV10-3 to TRBJ1-2, with a possible D match to TRBD1 (5 bases). Here the sequenced sample was peripheral blood, taken 28 days after the second AZD1222 dose. The receptor was derived from an adult who received the AZD1222 COVID-19 vaccine. DNA of the CDR3: TGTGCCATCCCTAGGTACGAAGGGGCATATGGCTACACCTTC. Amino acids: CAIPRYEGAYGYTF.